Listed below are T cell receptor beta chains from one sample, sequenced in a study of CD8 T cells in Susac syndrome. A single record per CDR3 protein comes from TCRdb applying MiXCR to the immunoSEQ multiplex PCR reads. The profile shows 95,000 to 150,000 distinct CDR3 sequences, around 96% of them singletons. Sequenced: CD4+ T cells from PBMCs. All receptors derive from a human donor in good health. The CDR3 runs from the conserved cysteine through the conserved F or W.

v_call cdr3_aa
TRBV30 CAWNSLYNEQFF
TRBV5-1 CASSLTQINTEAFF
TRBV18 CASSVAGTGNTEAFF
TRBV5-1 CASSFGSGSSGNTIYF
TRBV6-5 CASITHRTSGRVETQYF
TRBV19 CATRDAGSYEQYF
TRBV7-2 CASTPRDRGRETQYF
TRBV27 CASRARYGYTF
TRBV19 CASSIAEGAYGYTF
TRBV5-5 CASSLAGQGGSSYEQYF
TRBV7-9 CASSLKGTSGDEQFF
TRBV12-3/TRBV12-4 CASSLGRETWAFF
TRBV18 CASSRQQGQDEQYF
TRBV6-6 CASSPGLAGDNYEQYF
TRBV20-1 CSARRERAEQFF
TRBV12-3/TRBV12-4 CASSLRAGAEAFF
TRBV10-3 CAITESVNTGELFF
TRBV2 CASRRDYEQYF
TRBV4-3 CASSQPFTGEQFF
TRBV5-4 CASSLAKGRQETQYF
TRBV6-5 CASSYWGRAAGELFF
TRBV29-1 CSVEYSAAGWRSNYGYTF
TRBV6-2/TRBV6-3 CASSRSGTSGQYF
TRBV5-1 CASSLGFGTTQYF
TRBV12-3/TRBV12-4 CASSQWDRLNGYTF
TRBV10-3 CAISEPRTSGDNEQFF
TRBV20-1 CSARGSFNYGYTF
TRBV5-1 CASSLQGDHEQFF
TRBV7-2 CASSQAPSGQETQYF
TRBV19 CASRRGTDTQYF
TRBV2 CASSGQLGSYTF
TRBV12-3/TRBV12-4 CASSPGVQIGGDTQYF
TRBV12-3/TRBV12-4 CASSLLTSGGTHNEQFF
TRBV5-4 CASSLNGRAGEQYF
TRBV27 CASSPRQGTTDTQYF
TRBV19 CASSFTGTHYGYTF
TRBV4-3 CASSQSMGGLDEQYF
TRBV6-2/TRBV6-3 CASSPKDRGYNNEQFF
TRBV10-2 CASSESGLHNEQFF
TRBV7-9 CASIPGVSGRAFDEQYF
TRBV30 CAWSGVGGETQYF
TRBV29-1 CSVDGEPQYF
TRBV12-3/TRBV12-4 CASSLGSGTYNEQFF
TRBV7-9 CASSLTHTIQYF
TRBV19 CASSPRQRMNTEAFF
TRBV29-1 CSALRGGSPYNEQFF
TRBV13 CASSFRVQGNTEAFF
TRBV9 CASSVASQETQYF
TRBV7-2 CASSFGLNTEAFF
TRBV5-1 CASSLGWGKNTEAFF
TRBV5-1 CASSFGTSGEQYF